This TCR beta chain is drawn from a study of cytomegalovirus exposure and HLA in healthy donors. The PCR used 60 Vbeta and 13 Jbeta primers. Method: immunoSEQ multiplex PCR; TCRdb's copy keeps in-frame clones and lacks some. The table has approximately 180,000 clones, about three quarters seen once. V was shortened by 4 bases and J by 2 bases, with 8 bases between the two germline ends. Germline values: CDR1 MNHEY, CDR2 SVGAGI. This CDR3 has 13 residues. Source material: PBMCs. This sequence originates from a middle-aged woman in good health and CMV-seronegative. The rearrangement joins TRBV6-5 to TRBJ1-1; D unresolved. The CDR3 loop is CASSSSPNTEAFF. In DNA form, the CDR3 reads TGTGCCAGCAGTTCTAGCCCTAACACTGAAGCTTTCTTT.